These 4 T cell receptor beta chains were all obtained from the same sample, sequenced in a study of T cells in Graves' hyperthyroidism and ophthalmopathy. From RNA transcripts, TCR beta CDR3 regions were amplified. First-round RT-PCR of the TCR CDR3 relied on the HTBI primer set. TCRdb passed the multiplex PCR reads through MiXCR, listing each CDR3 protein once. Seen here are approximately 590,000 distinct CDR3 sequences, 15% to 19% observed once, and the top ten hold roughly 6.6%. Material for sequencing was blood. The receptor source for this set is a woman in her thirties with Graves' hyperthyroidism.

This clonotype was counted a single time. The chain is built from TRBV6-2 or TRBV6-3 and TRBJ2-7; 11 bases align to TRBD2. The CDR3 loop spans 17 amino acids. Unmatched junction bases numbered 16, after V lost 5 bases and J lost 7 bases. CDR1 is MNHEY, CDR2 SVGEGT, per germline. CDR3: CASSTASLAGGGGEQYF. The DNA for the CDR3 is TGTGCCAGCAGTACTGCCTCTCTAGCGGGAGGAGGAGGGGAGCAGTACTTC.

CDR3 sequence reads: CSARDWGRQQFF. CDR3 in DNA: TGCAGTGCTAGAGATTGGGGGAGGCAGCAGTTCTTC. This chain uses TRBV20-1 with TRBJ2-1, with D perhaps TRBD2 (6 bases). The CDR3 is 12 residues long. The V end lost 0 bases, the J end lost 11 bases, and 11 bases lay between the germline ends. Germline lookup yields CDR1 DFQATT and CDR2 SNEGSKA (reference sequence).

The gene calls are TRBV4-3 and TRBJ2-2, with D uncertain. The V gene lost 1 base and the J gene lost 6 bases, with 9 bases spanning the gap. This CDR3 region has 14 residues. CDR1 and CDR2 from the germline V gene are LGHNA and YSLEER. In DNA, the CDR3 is TGCGCCAGCAGCCAAGTGGAACGAGCCGGGGAGCTGTTTTTT. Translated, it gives CASSQVERAGELFF.

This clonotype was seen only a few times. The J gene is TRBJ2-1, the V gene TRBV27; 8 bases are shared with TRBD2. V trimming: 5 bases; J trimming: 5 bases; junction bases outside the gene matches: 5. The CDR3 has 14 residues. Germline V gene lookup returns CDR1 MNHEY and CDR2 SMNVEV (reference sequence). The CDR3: CASSAALADNEQFF. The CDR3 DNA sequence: TGTGCCAGCAGTGCGGCACTAGCGGACAATGAGCAGTTCTTC.